One sample yielded the 22 T cell receptor beta chains listed below, sequenced in a study of tumor-infiltrating lymphocytes in primary liver carcinoma. The investigators made TCR beta cDNA from about 500 ng total RNA, using a constant-region primer. A slightly modified ARM-PCR protocol with three nested multiplex PCR rounds produced these TCR beta libraries. Amplification in the first two PCR rounds was performed using TRBV1-TRBV30 forward primers and a C-beta reverse primer for approximately 10 cycles each. TCRdb passed the multiplex PCR reads through MiXCR, listing each CDR3 protein once. The sample carries some 200,000 distinct CDR3 sequences, 65% recorded once. The study extracted blood RNA from unsorted whole blood and also extracted germline DNA. Input material: peripheral blood. The origin of the receptors is an older woman with primary liver carcinoma and hepatitis B virus infection.

This clonotype occurred once. This chain uses TRBV28 with TRBJ2-1; possible D gene TRBD2, 5 bases. The CDR3 spans 15 residues. Germline V CDR1 and CDR2: MDHEN, SYDVKM. The V gene lost 2 bases and the J gene lost 0 bases, with 8 bases spanning the gap. The CDR3 region has the DNA TGTGCCAGCAGTTTAAGAGGGAGCTCCTACAATGAGCAGTTCTTC. It specifies CASSLRGSSYNEQFF.

V and J are TRBV6-2 or TRBV6-3 and TRBJ1-1; D might be TRBD1 (5 bases). Germline lookup yields CDR1 MNHEY and CDR2 SVGEGT. V shed 4 bases and J shed 13 bases, with 13 bases lying between them. The CDR3 totals 11 residues. DNA for the CDR3: TGTGCCAGCAGTTCGGCAGGGCCGGTTTTCTTT. This gives the protein CASSSAGPVFF.

The chain carries TRBV7-8 and TRBJ1-1, with D perhaps matching TRBD1 (5 bases). Trimming removed 7 bases from V and 4 bases from J, with 16 bases in between. The germline CDR1 and CDR2 sequences are SGHVS and FQNEAQ. This CDR3 has 14 residues. The CDR3 sequence: CASIKGTWGTEAFF. CDR3 nucleotide sequence: TGTGCCAGCATCAAGGGGACCTGGGGCACTGAAGCTTTCTTT.

Regarding this clonotype: A much larger clone sits a single nucleotide away, making a read error possible. The chain combines TRBV6-2 or TRBV6-3 with TRBJ2-2; D possibly uses TRBD1 or TRBD2 (5 bases each). V was trimmed by 6 bases and J by 1 base, leaving 12 bases between them. The V gene's germline CDR1 is MNHEY and CDR2 SVGEGT. The CDR3 spans 15 residues. The CDR3 DNA reads as TGTGCCAGCAGCCAGAGGGGTGAGAACACCGGGGAGCTGTTTTTT. Protein sequence: CASSQRGENTGELFF.

The CDR3 coding sequence is TGCGCCAGCAGTCAAACCAAGCGGGAGGGCCCTTACAATGAGCAGTTCTTC. Translated: CASSQTKREGPYNEQFF. The chain joins TRBV23-1 to TRBJ2-1; 10 bases match TRBD2. TRBV23-1 is marked as an open reading frame, function uncertain. The V gene end was trimmed by 2 bases and the J gene end by 4 bases; junction bases not matched to a gene: 8. The CDR3 length is 17 residues.

This clonotype was observed at least ten times. The V and J genes are TRBV12-3 or TRBV12-4 and TRBJ2-1, with TRBD2 matching 10 bases. The CDR3 is 14 residues long. V was pared by 6 bases and J by 7 bases, with 6 bases of the junction left unmatched. The CDR3 DNA reads TGTGCCAGCAGCCTAGCGGGAGCGGGGAATGAGCAGTTCTTC. This encodes CASSLAGAGNEQFF.

As concerns this clonotype: The conserved final phenylalanine or tryptophan is absent from the CDR3, which likely points to a read error. Because the CDR3's place on the DNA is in doubt, the DNA is left out and the CDR3 is given as listed by TCRdb. This rearrangement joins TRBV11-2 to TRBJ1-3. Germline lookup yields CDR1 SGHAT and CDR2 FQNNGV. The CDR3 is 14 amino acids in total, end residues counted. The CDR3 loop reads CASSTTGSGNTVYS.

Comment on this clonotype: A much more abundant neighbour one base away suggests this may be a read error. The V gene is TRBV6-5, the J gene TRBJ2-1; 11 bases fit TRBD2. Germline V CDR1 and CDR2: MNHEY, SVGAGI. This CDR3 has 18 residues. The CDR3 reads CASNYDGSGRGSYNEQFF. CDR3 in DNA: TGTGCCAGCAATTACGATGGTAGCGGGAGGGGGTCCTACAATGAGCAGTTCTTC.

Only a few counts were recorded for this clonotype. This CDR3 is CASSLRQGFTDTQYF. The CDR3 nucleotides are TGTGCCAGCAGTTTGAGGCAGGGTTTCACAGATACGCAGTATTTT. V is TRBV28 and J is TRBJ2-3; D perhaps matches TRBD1 (5 bases). Germline CDR1 reads MDHEN; CDR2 reads SYDVKM. The V end lost 3 bases, the J end lost 2 bases, and 12 bases lay between the germline ends. This CDR3 is 15 amino acids long.

As for this clonotype: One junction end does not reproduce the germline sequence, and a read error may be involved. The rearrangement links TRBV12-5 to TRBJ2-3, with a possible D match to TRBD1 (5 bases). This CDR3 has 15 residues. Germline-derived CDR1 and CDR2 are LGHNT and FRNRAP. The CDR3 nucleotides read TGTGTTAGTGGTTTGGTAGGACCAGGGCAAAATATGCAGTATTTT. This encodes CVSGLVGPGQNMQYF.

The sample holds a few counts of this clonotype. J is TRBJ2-1 and V is TRBV7-9; D may be TRBD2 (6 bases). CDR1 and CDR2 (germline): SEHNR, FQNEAQ (reference sequence). V dropped 5 bases and J dropped 4 bases, with 15 bases sitting between them. The CDR3 spans 15 residues. The DNA for the CDR3 is TGTGCCAGCAGCCCTGCGGCGGGAAAATACAATGAGCAGTTCTTC. Its translation is CASSPAAGKYNEQFF.

In its sample, this clonotype was seen many times. The J gene is TRBJ2-7, the V gene TRBV28, with unresolved D. CDR3 size: 12 residues. Germline values: CDR1 MDHEN, CDR2 SYDVKM. Trimming cost V 6 bases and J 4 bases, with 10 bases left between them. The CDR3 spells CASSSLGYEQYF. The CDR3 nucleotides read TGTGCCAGCAGCAGTTTGGGGTACGAGCAGTACTTC.

Comment on this clonotype: Since a much larger clone is just one base distant, this may be a read error. V usage is TRBV28 and J usage is TRBJ2-1, with unresolved D. Germline V gene sequence: CDR1 MDHEN, CDR2 SYDVKM. The CDR3 extends over 13 amino acids. Trimming removed 10 bases at V and 6 bases at J, with 16 bases between. The CDR3 nucleotides read TGTGCCACCACTCCCCCTCTCTGCAATGAGCAGTTCTTC. Its protein is CATTPPLCNEQFF.

Turning to this clonotype: Germline and junction disagree at one end, which may indicate a read error. V usage is TRBV11-2 and J usage is TRBJ2-7, with TRBD2 matching 9 bases. Germline values: CDR1 SGHAT, CDR2 FQNNGV. CDR3 length equals 15 residues. The CDR3 DNA reads TGTGACAGCAGCTTAGATAGGGGACTAGCTCCCAAGCAGTACTTC. It specifies CDSSLDRGLAPKQYF.

This clonotype was observed a single time. J is TRBJ2-5 and V is TRBV7-2; D may be TRBD2 (5 bases). There are 16 residues in the CDR3. CDR1 is SGHTA, CDR2 FQGNSA, per germline. Trimming took off 5 bases at V and 5 bases at J, with 21 bases between the two ends. The CDR3 sequence: CASSRLAGRGGETQYF. DNA for the CDR3: TGTGCCAGCAGCAGACTGGCGGGCAGAGGTGGTGAGACCCAGTACTTC.

This clonotype appeared many times. This chain uses TRBV5-4 with TRBJ2-6, with 7 bases that match TRBD1. The trim removed 4 bases at V and 1 base at J, leaving 2 bases unmatched. The CDR3 runs 15 residues. The V gene's germline CDR1 is SGHNT and CDR2 YYREEE (reference sequence). CDR3 protein: CASSPQGSGANVLTF. CDR3 in DNA: TGTGCCAGCAGCCCACAGGGGTCTGGGGCCAACGTCCTGACTTTC. The full variable domain, completed using reference TRBV5-4 and TRBJ2-6, is ETGVTQSPTHLIKTRGQQVTLRCSSQSGHNTVSWYQQALGQGPQFIFQYYREEENGRGNFPPRFSGLQFPNYSSELNVNALELDDSALYLCASSPQGSGANVLTFGAGSRLTVL.

This sequence joins TRBV7-3 and TRBJ2-1; 9 bases match TRBD2. V gave up 5 bases and J gave up 5 bases; unmatched junction bases: 4. CDR1 and CDR2 from the germline V gene are SGHTA and FQGTGA. The CDR3 covers 14 residues. This chain's CDR3 is CASSVPSGNNEQFF. The CDR3 DNA is TGTGCCAGCAGCGTTCCTAGCGGGAACAATGAGCAGTTCTTC. The full variable domain, completed using reference TRBV7-3 and TRBJ2-1, is GAGVSQTPSNKVTEKGKYVELRCDPISGHTALYWYRQSLGQGPEFLIYFQGTGAADDSGLPNDRFFAVRPEGSVSTLKIQRTERGDSAVYLCASSVPSGNNEQFFGPGTRLTVL.

This clonotype has only one observation. The rearrangement links TRBV5-1 to TRBJ1-5; D might be TRBD1 (5 bases). Germline V lookup: CDR1 SGHRS, CDR2 YFSETQ. CDR3 length: 16 amino acids. V was cut by 0 bases and J by 2 bases, with 12 bases left in between. CDR3 DNA sequence: TGCGCCAGCAGCTTGGAATCTGGGGCTGGCAATCAGCCCCAGCATTTT. Amino acid sequence: CASSLESGAGNQPQHF.

This clonotype was seen many times. The chain links TRBV6-1 to TRBJ2-4; D remains unclear. Trimming took 6 bases from V and 0 from J, leaving 21 bases between them. Germline lookup yields CDR1 MNHNS and CDR2 SASEGT. The CDR3 sequence is 18 residues long. The CDR3 nucleotides read TGTGCCAGCAGCCCTAGTGCTCATCGCTCACTAGCCAAAAACATTCAGTACTTC. Translated: CASSPSAHRSLAKNIQYF.

This clonotype was detected ten times or more. The rearrangement links TRBV12-3 or TRBV12-4 to TRBJ2-1, with 7 bases fitting TRBD2. V gave up 7 bases and J gave up 3 bases; unmatched junction bases: 6. The CDR3 consists of 14 residues. CDR3 protein: CASILGGIYNEQFF. DNA of the CDR3: TGTGCCAGCATCTTGGGGGGGATCTACAATGAGCAGTTCTTC.

The chain links TRBV4-1 to TRBJ2-3; unclear D gene. Trimming removed 2 bases at V and 2 bases at J, with 11 bases between. This CDR3 is 15 amino acids long. The germline gives CDR1 MGHRA, CDR2 YSYEKL. CDR3 protein: CASSQYSDHTDTQYF. CDR3 bases: TGCGCCAGCAGCCAATACTCCGACCACACAGATACGCAGTATTTT.

This clonotype was found a few times. The chain uses TRBV6-1 and TRBJ2-3; D gene uncertain. This CDR3 has 15 residues. V was cut by 2 bases and J by 14 bases, with 23 bases left in between. Germline assignment: CDR1 MNHNS and CDR2 SASEGT. CDR3 in amino acids: CASSEYSRGRSPWYF. In nucleotides, the CDR3 is TGTGCCAGCAGTGAATACAGTCGTGGCAGGTCCCCTTGGTATTTT.